The rows below give T cell receptor beta chains drawn from one sample of a study of T cells in Graves' hyperthyroidism and ophthalmopathy. From the multiplex PCR reads, TCRdb called clonotypes with MiXCR, one entry per CDR3 protein. The repertoire has some 250,000 distinct CDR3 sequences, approximately 14% of them found once; the top ten carry over 25%. The sequenced sample was blood. These receptors all come from a woman aged 45-65 years with Graves' hyperthyroidism that later progressed to Graves' ophthalmopathy. Each CDR3 is given with its conserved first and last residue. Fields, in order: D gene, V gene, clone size, J gene, CDR3 protein, CDR3 DNA. The D gene is left open where the match is weak. The size field is filled for only some rows; it gives once, few, many or a size class.

d_gene: -
v_gene: TRBV5-1
abundance: many
j_gene: TRBJ2-2
CDR3aa: CASSLAVGSTGELFF
CDR3nt: TGCGCCAGCAGCTTGGCCGTAGGGAGCACCGGGGAGCTGTTTTTT

d_gene: -
v_gene: TRBV6-1
abundance: many
j_gene: TRBJ1-4
CDR3aa: CASRSGAASATNEKLFF
CDR3nt: TGTGCCAGCCGCTCAGGGGCGGCAAGTGCAACTAATGAAAAACTGTTTTTT

d_gene: -
v_gene: TRBV18
abundance: many
j_gene: TRBJ2-7
CDR3aa: CASSPLLTGNSYEQYF
CDR3nt: TGTGCCAGCTCACCACTCTTGACCGGGAACTCCTACGAGCAGTACTTC

d_gene: -
v_gene: TRBV11-2
abundance: -
j_gene: TRBJ2-7
CDR3aa: CASSPPPGKSYEQYF
CDR3nt: TGTGCCAGCAGCCCACCACCGGGCAAAAGCTACGAGCAGTACTTC

d_gene: -
v_gene: TRBV5-1
abundance: many
j_gene: TRBJ1-1
CDR3aa: CASSSSPQGVNTEAFF
CDR3nt: TGCGCCAGCAGCTCATCTCCACAGGGTGTCAACACTGAAGCTTTCTTT

d_gene: TRBD2
v_gene: TRBV29-1
abundance: many
j_gene: TRBJ2-1
CDR3aa: CSVEVASGRGFYNEQFF
CDR3nt: TGCAGCGTTGAAGTAGCTAGCGGGAGGGGTTTTTACAATGAGCAGTTCTTC

d_gene: -
v_gene: TRBV24-1
abundance: few
j_gene: TRBJ1-2
CDR3aa: CATSGFGSGNYGYTF
CDR3nt: TGTGCCACCAGTGGATTTGGGTCTGGCAACTATGGCTACACCTTC

d_gene: TRBD1
v_gene: TRBV6-5
abundance: few
j_gene: TRBJ1-2
CDR3aa: CASSYGNRGDYGYTF
CDR3nt: TGTGCCAGCAGTTACGGAAACAGGGGCGACTATGGCTACACCTTC

d_gene: -
v_gene: TRBV11-2
abundance: many
j_gene: TRBJ2-2
CDR3aa: CASSSTPAGELFF
CDR3nt: TGTGCCAGCAGCTCGACTCCGGCCGGGGAGCTGTTTTTT

d_gene: -
v_gene: TRBV3-1
abundance: many
j_gene: TRBJ1-3
CDR3aa: CASSQDLGGTIYF
CDR3nt: TGTGCCAGCAGCCAAGATTTGGGGGGCACCATATATTTT

d_gene: -
v_gene: TRBV10-1
abundance: many
j_gene: TRBJ2-3
CDR3aa: CASSGGQSDTQYF
CDR3nt: TGCGCCAGCAGCGGGGGACAATCAGATACGCAGTATTTT

d_gene: -
v_gene: TRBV6-2/TRBV6-3
abundance: -
j_gene: TRBJ2-1
CDR3aa: CASLAQDNEQFF
CDR3nt: TGTGCCAGCTTAGCTCAGGACAATGAGCAGTTCTTC

d_gene: TRBD1
v_gene: TRBV24-1
abundance: many
j_gene: TRBJ1-5
CDR3aa: CATSAGTDPYSNQPQHF
CDR3nt: TGTGCCACCAGTGCGGGGACAGACCCTTATAGCAATCAGCCCCAGCATTTT

d_gene: -
v_gene: TRBV20-1
abundance: few
j_gene: TRBJ1-2
CDR3aa: CSATRRPTPMTNYGYTF
CDR3nt: TGCAGTGCTACACGGAGGCCGACACCTATGACTAACTATGGCTACACCTTC

d_gene: -
v_gene: TRBV28
abundance: few
j_gene: TRBJ2-1
CDR3aa: CASSFMRSGNEQFF
CDR3nt: TGTGCCAGCAGTTTTATGCGGAGCGGCAATGAGCAGTTCTTC

d_gene: TRBD2
v_gene: TRBV30
abundance: many
j_gene: TRBJ2-7
CDR3aa: CAWSSMYQRGSYEQYF
CDR3nt: TGTGCCTGGAGTTCGATGTACCAGCGGGGTTCCTACGAGCAGTACTTC

d_gene: -
v_gene: TRBV27
abundance: many
j_gene: TRBJ1-5
CDR3aa: CASNPSKGVDQPQHF
CDR3nt: TGTGCCAGCAACCCCTCCAAGGGGGTAGATCAGCCCCAGCATTTT

d_gene: TRBD2
v_gene: TRBV20-1
abundance: many
j_gene: TRBJ2-1
CDR3aa: CSASPSGPRSVGNEQFF
CDR3nt: TGCAGTGCTAGCCCTAGCGGCCCAAGGAGCGTGGGCAATGAGCAGTTCTTC

d_gene: TRBD2
v_gene: TRBV20-1
abundance: many
j_gene: TRBJ2-1
CDR3aa: CSADDGLAGYNEQFF
CDR3nt: TGCAGTGCTGACGATGGACTAGCGGGATACAATGAGCAGTTCTTC

d_gene: TRBD1
v_gene: TRBV5-1
abundance: few
j_gene: TRBJ1-2
CDR3aa: CASSLAEGQGYYGYTF
CDR3nt: TGCGCCAGCAGCTTGGCCGAGGGACAGGGTTACTATGGCTACACCTTC